The present T cell receptor beta chain was sequenced within a study of cytomegalovirus exposure and HLA in healthy donors. Study information: The 130 or so validation repertoires used a platform that matched the one used for the approximately 690 first-cohort repertoires, as a later analysis reported.

Clones were sequenced by immunoSEQ multiplex PCR, and TCRdb holds only the in-frame ones, with some missing. The sample shows over 150,000 clones, about 88% of them seen only once. Separate from the roughly 700-subject first cohort was the approximately 120-subject validation cohort, to which the donors belonged. Material for sequencing was PBMCs. This receptor was identified in a young man in good health and CMV-seropositive.

CDR3 loop: CASSRDYTDTQYF. DNA of the CDR3: TGTGCCAGCAGCCGGGACTACACAGATACGCAGTATTTT. This rearrangement joins TRBV9 to TRBJ2-3, with TRBD2 matching 7 bases. V was clipped by 4 bases and J by 2 bases; unmatched bases: 1. CDR1 is SGDLS, CDR2 YYNGEE, per germline. This CDR3 has 13 residues.